This T cell receptor (beta chain) was recovered during a study of blood T cell repertoires in COVID-19. Study details: The United States, Italy and Spain were the sources of the acute and convalescent COVID-19 samples. Sample material is recorded as cDNA or gDNA derived from T cells, B-cell-depleted T cells, or PBMCs.

Per the original methods: Counts of nucleated cells, estimated from reference gene primer amplification, were obtained. TCRdb's table, derived via immunoSEQ multiplex PCR, lists solely in-frame clones and lacks some. D and trimming come from the DNA, and the V and J calls and clone size come from that table. This sample has about 54,000 clones, with 87% found just once. Germline-derived CDR1 and CDR2 are SGDLS and YYNGEE. The V segment lost 3 bases and the J segment 3 bases; nucleotides outside the gene matches: 2. The length of the CDR3 is 13 residues. This sequence joins TRBV9 and TRBJ1-2, with 7 positions matching TRBD1. Sequencing was performed on peripheral blood. The clonotype comes from a man in his fifties with active COVID-19. CDR3 amino acids: CASSDDRDYGYTF. The CDR3 nucleotides are TGTGCCAGCAGCGATGACAGGGACTATGGCTACACCTTC.